One sample yielded the 20 T cell receptor beta chains listed below, sequenced in a study of T cell responses to AZD1222 COVID-19 vaccine. Libraries were prepared by immunoSEQ multiplex PCR; TCRdb keeps only in-frame clonotypes and omits some of them. Of roughly 150,000 clones listed, approximately 89% are singletons. Here the sequenced sample was peripheral blood, taken on day 0 of AZD1222 vaccination. These receptors were taken from an adult in good health.

The chain joins TRBV6-2 or TRBV6-3 to TRBJ1-1; TRBD1 might be the D (6 bases). The germline CDR1 and CDR2 sequences are MNHEY and SVGEGT. V shed 4 bases and J shed 2 bases, with 11 bases lying between them. CDR3 length: 14 residues. As DNA, the CDR3 is TGTGCCAGCAGTTGGACAGAACTAAACACTGAAGCTTTCTTT. It is translated as CASSWTELNTEAFF.

This clone came up a few times. The chain couples TRBV6-2 or TRBV6-3 to TRBJ1-5; D is unclear. V lost 3 bases and J 0 bases, leaving 9 bases between the germline ends. From germline, CDR1 is MNHEY and CDR2 SVGEGT. The CDR3 contains 15 residues. The CDR3 bases are TGTGCCAGCAGTTATATGGGATATAGCAATCAGCCCCAGCATTTT. Protein: CASSYMGYSNQPQHF.

The rearrangement joins TRBV30 to TRBJ1-2, with TRBD1 as a possible D gene (5 bases). Germline V CDR1 and CDR2: GTSNPN, SVGIG (reference sequence). This CDR3 is 15 amino acids long. The ends were cut back, 2 bases at V and 1 base at J, with 14 bases in the middle. CDR3 residues: CAWSTRYDSNYGYTF. The CDR3 coding sequence is TGTGCCTGGAGTACAAGATACGACAGTAACTATGGCTACACCTTC.

A single count supports this clone. This chain links TRBV7-2 with TRBJ2-7; TRBD2 aligns across 15 bases. The CDR3 spans 17 residues. Germline V lookup: CDR1 SGHTA, CDR2 FQGNSA. V trimming: 1 base; J trimming: 2 bases; junction bases outside the gene matches: 3. Here the CDR3 reads CASSLGRTSGRAYEQYF. CDR3 in DNA: TGTGCCAGCAGCTTAGGCCGGACTAGCGGGAGGGCCTACGAGCAGTACTTC.

The chain has TRBV9 and TRBJ1-2, with D possibly being TRBD1 (5 bases). This CDR3 has 14 residues. CDR1 and CDR2 from the germline V gene are SGDLS and YYNGEE. V was cut by 5 bases and J by 5 bases, with 16 bases left in between. CDR3 DNA: TGTGCCAGCAGTTCAGGGCTACAGAGATATGGCTACACCTTC. It specifies CASSSGLQRYGYTF.

The genes are TRBV27 and TRBJ2-7; possibly TRBD1 for D (6 bases). V was trimmed by 3 bases and J by 4 bases, leaving 13 bases between them. The CDR3 totals 14 residues. The germline gives CDR1 MNHEY, CDR2 SMNVEV (reference sequence). CDR3 coding DNA: TGTGCCAGCAGTTTCGGCAGGGGACCTTACGAGCAGTACTTC. The encoded protein is CASSFGRGPYEQYF.

The CDR3 loop reads CASSSRGAGNEKLFF. CDR3 DNA sequence: TGTGCCAGCAGTTCGAGGGGGGCGGGCAATGAAAAACTGTTTTTT. The rearrangement links TRBV6-5 to TRBJ1-4, with D perhaps matching TRBD1 (6 bases). Germline CDR1 MNHEY, CDR2 SVGAGI. The V end lost 4 bases, the J end lost 5 bases, and 14 bases lay between the germline ends. The CDR3 loop spans 15 amino acids.

The chain is built from TRBV6-1 and TRBJ1-2; possible D gene TRBD1, 5 bases. Germline lookup yields CDR1 MNHNS and CDR2 SASEGT. Trimming took off 3 bases at V and 8 bases at J, with 7 bases between the two ends. The CDR3 length is 11 residues. DNA for the CDR3: TGTGCCAGCAGTGAGAGGGGCGGCTACACCTTC. The encoded protein is CASSERGGYTF.

J is TRBJ2-3 and V is TRBV5-1, with 7 bases lining up with TRBD1. V shed 1 base, J shed 6 bases, and the junction held 8 bases outside the gene matches. The CDR3 is 15 residues long. The germline V gene encodes CDR1 SGHRS and CDR2 YFSETQ. The CDR3 DNA reads as TGCGCCAGCAGCTTGAGGGGGCTCGGTCGGGATACGCAGTATTTT. It is translated as CASSLRGLGRDTQYF.

The CDR3 coding sequence is TGTGCCAGCAGCTTCGGTGCCACCGGGGAGCTGTTTTTT. Its protein product is CASSFGATGELFF. This chain uses TRBV5-6 with TRBJ2-2; D remains ambiguous. Deletions cut 2 bases from V and 4 bases from J, with 6 bases between. CDR3 length equals 13 residues. Germline values: CDR1 SGHDT, CDR2 YYEEEE.

The chain links TRBV9 to TRBJ2-2; possibly TRBD1 or TRBD2 for D (5 bases each). CDR3 length: 15 residues. The V gene's germline CDR1 is SGDLS and CDR2 YYNGEE. With 0 bases removed from V and 7 bases from J, the gap between germline ends came to 13 bases. The CDR3, as DNA: TGTGCCAGCAGCGTAGTCTCAGGGAGTGGCGGGGAGCTGTTTTTT. Translation: CASSVVSGSGGELFF.

The chain carries TRBV11-2 and TRBJ1-2; D perhaps matches TRBD1 (5 bases). V lost 3 bases, J lost 4 bases, and 12 bases lay in between. CDR1 SGHAT and CDR2 FQNNGV come from the germline V gene. This CDR3 spans 14 amino acids. CDR3 sequence: CASSFRGQGYGYTF. As DNA, the CDR3 is TGTGCCAGCAGCTTTCGGGGTCAGGGCTATGGCTACACCTTC.

The chain recombines TRBV7-2 with TRBJ2-7; the D gene could be TRBD1 or TRBD2 (5 bases each). The CDR3 extends over 17 amino acids. V was shortened by 3 bases and J by 3 bases, with 21 bases between the two germline ends. Looked up from germline, CDR1 is SGHTA and CDR2 is FQGNSA. The CDR3 region is CASSLPRGSPRNYEQYF. As DNA, the CDR3 is TGTGCCAGCAGCTTGCCACGGGGCTCACCAAGAAACTACGAGCAGTACTTC.

The chain couples TRBV27 to TRBJ2-2, with D unclear. V lost 0 bases to trimming and J lost 4 bases, with 6 bases between them. The CDR3 runs 14 residues. Germline CDR1 is MNHEY and CDR2 is SMNVEV (reference sequence). CDR3 region: CASSLSWSTGELFF. For the CDR3, the DNA is TGTGCCAGCAGTTTATCCTGGTCCACCGGGGAGCTGTTTTTT.

The chain employs TRBV19 and TRBJ1-2, with 8 positions matching TRBD1. CDR1 LNHDA and CDR2 SQIVND come from the germline V gene (reference sequence). After removal of 7 bases from V and 5 bases from J, the junction contained 12 bases not matched to a gene. The CDR3 extends over 15 amino acids. CDR3 bases: TGTGCCAGTACACTCGATGACAGGGGCCTATATGGCTACACCTTC. This translates into CASTLDDRGLYGYTF.

J is TRBJ2-5 and V is TRBV3-1 (or the pseudogene TRBV3-2), with D perhaps TRBD2 (5 bases). Germline CDR1 reads LGHDT; CDR2 reads YNNKEL (reference sequence). Trimming removed 1 base at V and 1 base at J, with 10 bases between. This CDR3 contains 15 residues. The CDR3: CASSQGAGSQETQYF. The CDR3 DNA reads as TGTGCCAGCAGCCAAGGGGCGGGTTCCCAAGAGACCCAGTACTTC.

The chain joins TRBV5-1 to TRBJ1-1; D is possibly TRBD1 (5 bases). Germline V gives CDR1 SGHRS, CDR2 YFSETQ. Deletions cut 0 bases from V and 1 base from J, with 25 bases between. This CDR3 comprises 20 residues. The CDR3 loop is CASSLVAGVWGGRTNTEAFF. CDR3 nucleotides: TGCGCCAGCAGCTTGGTGGCGGGGGTATGGGGTGGACGGACGAACACTGAAGCTTTCTTT.

J is TRBJ1-1 and V is TRBV6-5; the D is unclear. Germline V lookup: CDR1 MNHEY, CDR2 SVGAGI. Trimming left V 6 bases short and J 1 base short, with 12 bases between. The CDR3 length is 14 residues. The CDR3 bases are TGTGCCAGCAGGAGGGAAGCCCAGAACACTGAAGCTTTCTTT. Protein sequence: CASRREAQNTEAFF.

This sequence joins TRBV7-9 and TRBJ2-5; either TRBD1 or TRBD2 may fit D (5 bases each). The CDR3 consists of 16 residues. Germline assignment: CDR1 SEHNR and CDR2 FQNEAQ (reference sequence). The germline V and J ends were trimmed by 1 base and 5 bases, with 17 bases remaining between them. The CDR3 nucleotides are TGTGCCAGCAGCTTAGGGTCCCCGGGGCCGAAGGAGACCCAGTACTTC. Its translation: CASSLGSPGPKETQYF.

The gene calls are TRBV11-2 and TRBJ2-5; possible D gene TRBD2, 5 bases. The ends were cut back, 5 bases at V and 2 bases at J, with 21 bases in the middle. The CDR3 is made up of 17 amino acids. The germline V gene has CDR1 SGHAT and CDR2 FQNNGV. The CDR3 DNA reads as TGTGCCAGCAGCCAGGAGGTTGTCTGGCGGAGTCAAGAGACCCAGTACTTC. Translated, it gives CASSQEVVWRSQETQYF.